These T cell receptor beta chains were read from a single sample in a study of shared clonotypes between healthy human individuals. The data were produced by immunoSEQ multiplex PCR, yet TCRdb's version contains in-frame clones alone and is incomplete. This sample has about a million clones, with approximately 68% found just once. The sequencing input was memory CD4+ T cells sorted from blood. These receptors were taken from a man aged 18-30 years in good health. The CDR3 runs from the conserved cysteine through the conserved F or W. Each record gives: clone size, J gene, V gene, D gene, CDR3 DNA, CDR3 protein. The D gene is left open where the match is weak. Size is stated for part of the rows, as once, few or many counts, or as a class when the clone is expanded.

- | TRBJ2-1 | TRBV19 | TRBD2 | TGTGCCAGTAAGAGGGCTAGCGGGAATGAGCAGTTCTTC | CASKRASGNEQFF
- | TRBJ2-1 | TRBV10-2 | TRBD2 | TGCGCCAGCCGGGTAGCGGGGGGGGATGAGCAGTTCTTC | CASRVAGGDEQFF
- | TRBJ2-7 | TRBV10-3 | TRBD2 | TGTGCCATCAGTCGGGCTAGCGGGAATTACGAGCAGTACTTC | CAISRASGNYEQYF
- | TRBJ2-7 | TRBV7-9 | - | TGTGCCAGCAGCTTAGTCCCAGGGCATCGGAACGAGCAGTACTTC | CASSLVPGHRNEQYF
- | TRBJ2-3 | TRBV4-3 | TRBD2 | TGCGCCAGCAGCCAAGGGACTAGCGGGCTTTTTAGCACAGATACGCAGTATTTT | CASSQGTSGLFSTDTQYF
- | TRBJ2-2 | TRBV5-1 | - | TGCGCCAGCAAAAGCCGGGGACAGAACACCGGGGAGCTGTTTTTT | CASKSRGQNTGELFF
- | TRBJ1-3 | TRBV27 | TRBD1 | TGTGCCAGCAGATCGACAGGGGGCCATTCTGGAAACACCATATATTTT | CASRSTGGHSGNTIYF
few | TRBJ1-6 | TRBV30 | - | TGTGCCTGGAGACGCTCCGACAGGACCCTCCACTTT | CAWRRSDRTLHF
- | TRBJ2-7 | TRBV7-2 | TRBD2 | TGTGCCAGCAGCCGAAGACTAGCGGGGGCTGCCGAGCAGTACTTC | CASSRRLAGAAEQYF
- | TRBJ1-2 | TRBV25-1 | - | TGTGCCAGCAGTGAGAGCTCGGGGGGCGGGCCCTATGGCTACACCTTC | CASSESSGGGPYGYTF
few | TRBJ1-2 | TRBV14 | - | TGTGCCAGCAGCCAAGATGTATGGGGTATTGATGGCTACACCTTC | CASSQDVWGIDGYTF
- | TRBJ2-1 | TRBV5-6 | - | TGTGCCAGCAGCTTGCCCCCTAGTACCAATGAGCAGTTCTTC | CASSLPPSTNEQFF
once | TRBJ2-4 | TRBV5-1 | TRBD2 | TGCGCCAGCCTGGCAGGGAGGGAGGGTCAGTGGATAGCCAAAAACATTCAGTACTTC | CASLAGREGQWIAKNIQYF
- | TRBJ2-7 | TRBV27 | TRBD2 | TGTGCCAGCAGTCTAGCGGGACTCCTCTCCTACGAGCAGTACTTC | CASSLAGLLSYEQYF
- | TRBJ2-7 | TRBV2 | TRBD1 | TGTGCCAGCAGTGACGGGACAGGGTCCTACGAGCAGTACTTC | CASSDGTGSYEQYF
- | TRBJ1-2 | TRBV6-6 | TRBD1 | TGTGCCAGCAGACGACAGGGAGAATTGTATGGCTACACCTTC | CASRRQGELYGYTF
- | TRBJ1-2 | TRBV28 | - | TGTGCCAGCAGTTTCGACACAGGAAATAACTATGGCTACACCTTC | CASSFDTGNNYGYTF
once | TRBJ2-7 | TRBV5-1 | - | TGCGCCTCAGGGGAGACTGGGTACGAGCAGTACTTC | CASGETGYEQYF
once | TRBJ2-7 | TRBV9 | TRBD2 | TGTGCCAGCAGCGCCCGTAGCGGGATAAGCGACGAGCAGTACTTC | CASSARSGISDEQYF
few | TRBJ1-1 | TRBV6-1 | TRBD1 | TGTGCCAGCAGTTTGACCCCGGACAGGGTCACTGAAGCTTTCTTT | CASSLTPDRVTEAFF
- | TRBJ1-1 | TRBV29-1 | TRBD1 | TGCAGCGTTAGGGACAGAGATCGTTTGAACACTGAAGCTTTCTTT | CSVRDRDRLNTEAFF
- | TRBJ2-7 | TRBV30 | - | TGTGCCTGGAGTGGTCTAGCAGCCTACGAGCAGTACTTC | CAWSGLAAYEQYF
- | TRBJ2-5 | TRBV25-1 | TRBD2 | TGTGCCAGCAGTGAATCTCGACTAGCGGGGGAAGAGACCCAGTACTTC | CASSESRLAGEETQYF
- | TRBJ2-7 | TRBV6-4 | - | TGTGCCAGAAAAGACAGCCTCCACTACGAGCAGTACTTC | CARKDSLHYEQYF
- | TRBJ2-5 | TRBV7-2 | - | TGTGCCAGCAGCTTAGGGCTGAAGGGGCAAGAGACCCAGTACTTC | CASSLGLKGQETQYF
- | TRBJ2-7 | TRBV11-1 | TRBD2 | TGTGCCAGCAGCCCTCAAGGGACTAAGCGGGGGGGCCTTGACGAGCAGTACTTC | CASSPQGTKRGGLDEQYF
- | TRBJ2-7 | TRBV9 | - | TGTGCCAGCAGCGTAGCTTGGGAGGCCCCCTACGAGCAGTACTTC | CASSVAWEAPYEQYF
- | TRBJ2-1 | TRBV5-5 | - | TGTGCCAGCAGCCAGGGACCCAACTCCTACAATGAGCAGTTCTTC | CASSQGPNSYNEQFF
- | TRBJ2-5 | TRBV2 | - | TGTGCCAGCAGCGTACTGGAGACCCAGTACTTC | CASSVLETQYF
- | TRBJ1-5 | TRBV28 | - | TGTGCCGGGAGAGACAGACATAGCAATCAGCCCCAGCATTTT | CAGRDRHSNQPQHF
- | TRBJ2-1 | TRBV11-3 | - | TGTGCCAGCAGCTTACGGGAGACCCAACAAAACAATGAGCAGTTCTTC | CASSLRETQQNNEQFF
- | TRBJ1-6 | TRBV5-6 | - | TGTGCCAGCAGCTTGAATCCCTCCTTTTATAATTCACCCCTCCACTTT | CASSLNPSFYNSPLHF
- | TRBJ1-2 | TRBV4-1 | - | TGCGCCAGCAGCGATAACTATGGCTACACCTTC | CASSDNYGYTF
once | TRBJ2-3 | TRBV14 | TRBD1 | TGTGCCAGCAGCCAACGGACAGGGGACACAGATACGCAGTATTTT | CASSQRTGDTDTQYF
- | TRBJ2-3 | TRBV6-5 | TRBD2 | TGTGCCAGCAGTTACCTAGCGGGATTACCCGATACGCAGTATTTT | CASSYLAGLPDTQYF
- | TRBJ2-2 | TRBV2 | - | TGTGCCAGCAGTCCGCGGGACAGACACACCGGGGAGCTGTTTTTT | CASSPRDRHTGELFF
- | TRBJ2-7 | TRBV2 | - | TGTGCCAGCAGTGAACAGGGCTACGAGCAGTACTTC | CASSEQGYEQYF
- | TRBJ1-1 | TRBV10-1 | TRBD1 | TGCGCCAGCGCGGACAGGGCTATGGGCACTGAAGCTTTCTTT | CASADRAMGTEAFF
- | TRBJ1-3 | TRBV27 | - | TGTGCCAGCAGTCCACGACCCTCTGGAAACACCATATATTTT | CASSPRPSGNTIYF
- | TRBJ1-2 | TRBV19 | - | TGTGCCAGTAACGACGCCAACTATGGCTACACCTTC | CASNDANYGYTF
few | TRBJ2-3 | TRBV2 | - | TGTGCCAGCAGTATAAACACAGGCCGCACAGATACGCAGTATTTT | CASSINTGRTDTQYF
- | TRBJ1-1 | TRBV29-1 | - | TGCAGCGCCCAACCGGGTCAGGCGGGCACTGAAGCTTTCTTT | CSAQPGQAGTEAFF
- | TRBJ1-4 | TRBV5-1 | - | TGCGCCAGCAGCTTGCGTCCGTCTACTAATGAAAAACTGTTTTTT | CASSLRPSTNEKLFF
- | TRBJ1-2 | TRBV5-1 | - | TGCGCCAGCAGCTCTGGGGGGAGTTCATATGGCTACACCTTC | CASSSGGSSYGYTF
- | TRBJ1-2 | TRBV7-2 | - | TGTGCCAGCAGCCGAAACGCAGGGTATAGCAACTATGGCTACACCTTC | CASSRNAGYSNYGYTF
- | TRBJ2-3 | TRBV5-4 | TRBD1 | TGTGCCAGCAGCTTTGGACAGGGGATATCCACAGATACGCAGTATTTT | CASSFGQGISTDTQYF
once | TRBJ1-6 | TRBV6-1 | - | TGTGCCAGCAGTGGAGGGTATGGGTCACCCCTCCACTTT | CASSGGYGSPLHF
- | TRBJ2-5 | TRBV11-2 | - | TGTGCCAGCAGCTTAATGACAGGGAGGGAGACCCAGTACTTC | CASSLMTGRETQYF
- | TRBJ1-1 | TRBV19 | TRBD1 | TGTGCCAGTAGTATCGGGACAGGTAATCCGTTTTACACTGAAGCTTTCTTT | CASSIGTGNPFYTEAFF
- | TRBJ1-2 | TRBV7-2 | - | TGTGCCAGCAGCCTTTTCAGTGGGGGAGGCTACACCTTC | CASSLFSGGGYTF
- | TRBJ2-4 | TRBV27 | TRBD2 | TGTGCCAGCCCGAACGACAGCGGGGGGACAGCCAAAAACATTCAGTACTTC | CASPNDSGGTAKNIQYF
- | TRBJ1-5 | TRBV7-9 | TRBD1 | TGTGCCAGCAGCGGTATGACAGGGGCTCGAGGCAATCAGCCCCAGCATTTT | CASSGMTGARGNQPQHF
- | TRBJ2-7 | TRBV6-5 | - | TGTGCCAGCAGCCTTCACCTGGCTGGCTACGAGCAGTACTTC | CASSLHLAGYEQYF
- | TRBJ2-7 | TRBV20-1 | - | TGCAGTGCTGTCCAGGGAGAGCAGTACTTC | CSAVQGEQYF
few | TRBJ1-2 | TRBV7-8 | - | TGTGCCAGCAGCCCCGGTGCAGGGCGAGGTGGCTACACCTTC | CASSPGAGRGGYTF